The next 17 T cell receptor beta chains were all read from a single sample in a study of T cells after yellow fever vaccination. TCRdb redid the calling of the 5' RACE reads with MiXCR, one entry per CDR3 protein. The sample lists 500,000 to 650,000 distinct CDR3 sequences; less than 20% were seen once. The sequences come from PBMCs, collected about 5 days after the first yellow fever vaccination. Receptors were obtained from a young man who received the YFV17D yellow fever vaccine.

This clonotype was detected only a few times. The rearrangement uses TRBV10-2 and TRBJ1-1; D not certain. The CDR3 has 13 residues. Germline values: CDR1 WSHSY, CDR2 SAAADI. Trimming pared 3 bases from V and 11 bases from J, leaving 16 bases between. CDR3 residues: CASSDAVRAWAFF. For the CDR3, the DNA is TGCGCCAGCAGTGATGCCGTTCGGGCCTGGGCTTTCTTT.

The chain has TRBV5-1 and TRBJ2-7; 7 bases match TRBD1. CDR3 length: 15 residues. Trimming removed 6 bases from V and 1 base from J; junction bases left unmatched: 10. CDR1 and CDR2 from the germline V gene are SGHRS and YFSETQ. CDR3 loop: CASNPGTVFSYEQYF. Written as DNA, the CDR3 is TGCGCCAGCAATCCCGGGACAGTATTTTCCTACGAGCAGTACTTC.

The chain joins TRBV11-1 to TRBJ2-2, with D possibly matching TRBD2 (7 bases). Trimming removed 6 bases from V and 0 bases from J, with 20 bases in between. The V gene's germline CDR1 is SGHAT and CDR2 FQDESV (reference sequence). CDR3 length: 18 amino acids. This CDR3 is CASSKNAGGLPNTGELFF. As DNA, the CDR3 is TGTGCCAGCAGTAAAAACGCCGGGGGGCTACCGAACACCGGGGAGCTGTTTTTT.

The V call is TRBV20-1, the J call TRBJ1-4; the D is unclear. The CDR3 has 13 residues. Trimming left V 2 bases short and J 10 bases short, with 14 bases between. Germline lookup yields CDR1 DFQATT and CDR2 SNEGSKA (reference sequence). CDR3: CSARRPLMGKLFF. The CDR3 nucleotides are TGCAGTGCTAGACGGCCTTTAATGGGAAAACTGTTTTTT.

The rearrangement uses TRBV20-1 and TRBJ2-1; TRBD1 might be the D (6 bases). Trimming left V 3 bases short and J 4 bases short, with 13 bases between. This CDR3 comprises 14 residues. Germline V lookup: CDR1 DFQATT, CDR2 SNEGSKA (reference sequence). CDR3 nucleotides: TGCAGTGCTAGCCCCAACAGGGAATACAATGAGCAGTTCTTC. Translated, it gives CSASPNREYNEQFF.

This rearrangement joins TRBV28 to TRBJ2-7; D is ambiguous. V was shortened by 8 bases and J by 0 bases, with 8 bases between the two germline ends. This CDR3 has 12 amino acids. Germline CDR1 reads MDHEN; CDR2 reads SYDVKM. The CDR3 sequence is CASSIDSYEQYV. CDR3 nucleotide sequence: TGTGCCAGCTCGATTGACTCCTACGAGCAGTACGTC.

This clonotype was seen a handful of times. This chain links TRBV7-6 with TRBJ2-7, with 12 nucleotides matching TRBD2. Germline CDR1 and CDR2: SGHVS and FNYEAQ. Trimming took 5 bases from V and 4 from J; bases not matched to a gene: 9. The CDR3 is 16 residues long. CDR3 amino acids: CASSPLSSGGDYEQYF. The CDR3 DNA reads TGTGCCAGCAGCCCCCTTTCTAGCGGGGGGGATTACGAGCAGTACTTC.

This clonotype was detected ten times or more. The genes are TRBV4-3 and TRBJ1-6; D gene ambiguous. CDR3 size: 14 residues. CDR1 and CDR2 (germline): LGHNA, YSLEER. Trimming left V 0 bases short and J 8 bases short, with 8 bases between. The chain's CDR3 is CASSQDWADSPLHF. The DNA for the CDR3 is TGCGCCAGCAGCCAAGACTGGGCGGATTCACCCCTCCACTTT.

The chain couples TRBV12-3 or TRBV12-4 to TRBJ1-2; the match to TRBD1 covers 8 bases. V was pared by 3 bases and J by 10 bases, with 7 bases of the junction left unmatched. This CDR3 contains 13 residues. In DNA form, the CDR3 reads TGTGCCAGCAGTTTCCAGGGGGCCAGCGACTACACCTTC. It translates to CASSFQGASDYTF.

The V call is TRBV5-6, the J call TRBJ1-2; possibly TRBD1 for D (5 bases). Germline V gene sequence: CDR1 SGHDT, CDR2 YYEEEE. The length of the CDR3 is 16 residues. Trimming took 3 bases from V and 3 from J, leaving 18 bases between them. The CDR3 loop is CASSWGGAGKDYGYTF. The CDR3 nucleotides are TGTGCCAGCAGCTGGGGCGGGGCAGGAAAAGACTATGGCTACACCTTC. The variable domain in full, with the rest retrieved from reference TRBV5-6 and TRBJ1-2, is DAGVTQSPTHLIKTRGQQVTLRCSPKSGHDTVSWYQQALGQGPQFIFQYYEEEERQRGNFPDRFSGHQFPNYSSELNVNALLLGDSALYLCASSWGGAGKDYGYTFGSGTRLTVV.

The gene calls are TRBV13 and TRBJ2-3; D possibly uses TRBD1 or TRBD2 (5 bases each). The germline gives CDR1 PRHDT, CDR2 FYEKMQ (reference sequence). The V end was cut by 3 bases, the J end by 2 bases, with 9 bases between. This CDR3 spans 14 amino acids. The CDR3 nucleotides read TGTGCCAGCAGCTTGGGGGAACTCACAGATACGCAGTATTTT. This sequence encodes CASSLGELTDTQYF.

This clonotype was picked up a small number of times. The chain carries TRBV12-3 or TRBV12-4 and TRBJ2-3; D may be TRBD2 (6 bases). The ends were cut back, 6 bases at V and 2 bases at J, with 15 bases in the middle. There are 15 residues in the CDR3. The CDR3 here is CASRNPGVITDTQYF. In DNA form, the CDR3 reads TGTGCCAGCAGGAACCCGGGGGTTATCACAGATACGCAGTATTTT.

This clonotype was seen at least ten times. V is TRBV12-3 or TRBV12-4 and J is TRBJ2-2; D is unresolved. V lost 6 bases and J lost 7, with 9 bases in between. This CDR3 is 12 amino acids long. The CDR3 sequence: CASRPLGGELFF. The CDR3 nucleotides are TGTGCCAGCAGGCCCCTGGGCGGGGAGCTGTTTTTT.

This clonotype appeared a few times. The chain couples TRBV7-2 to TRBJ2-5, with D unclear. CDR1 SGHTA and CDR2 FQGNSA come from the germline V gene. The CDR3 sequence is 14 residues long. Trimming removed 5 bases from V and 0 bases from J, with 10 bases in between. CDR3 residues: CASSRDTYQETQYF. The CDR3 DNA reads as TGTGCCAGCAGCCGCGACACATACCAAGAGACCCAGTACTTC.

This clonotype has only a few counts. The chain couples TRBV4-3 to TRBJ1-6; unclear D gene. The ends were cut back, 1 base at V and 8 bases at J, with 9 bases in the middle. This CDR3 is built from 14 residues. Germline values: CDR1 LGHNA, CDR2 YSLEER. CDR3 sequence reads: CASSQVEIDSPLHF. In nucleotides, the CDR3 is TGCGCCAGCAGCCAAGTGGAGATCGATTCACCCCTCCACTTT.

This clonotype was picked up a small number of times. The chain employs TRBV4-3 and TRBJ1-4; TRBD1 might be the D (5 bases). The CDR3 runs 14 residues. Germline V gives CDR1 LGHNA, CDR2 YSLEER. The germline V and J ends were trimmed by 0 bases and 10 bases, with 12 bases remaining between them. The CDR3 DNA sequence: TGCGCCAGCAGCCAAGACCAGCAGGGACGAAAACTGTTTTTT. Translation gives CASSQDQQGRKLFF.

This chain joins TRBV12-3 or TRBV12-4 and TRBJ2-4; the D is unclear. Trimming cost V 2 bases and J 1 base, with 3 bases left between them. The CDR3 has 13 amino acids. Here the CDR3 DNA reads TGTGCCAGCAGTTTAACGGCCAAAAACATTCAGTACTTC. Its translation is CASSLTAKNIQYF.